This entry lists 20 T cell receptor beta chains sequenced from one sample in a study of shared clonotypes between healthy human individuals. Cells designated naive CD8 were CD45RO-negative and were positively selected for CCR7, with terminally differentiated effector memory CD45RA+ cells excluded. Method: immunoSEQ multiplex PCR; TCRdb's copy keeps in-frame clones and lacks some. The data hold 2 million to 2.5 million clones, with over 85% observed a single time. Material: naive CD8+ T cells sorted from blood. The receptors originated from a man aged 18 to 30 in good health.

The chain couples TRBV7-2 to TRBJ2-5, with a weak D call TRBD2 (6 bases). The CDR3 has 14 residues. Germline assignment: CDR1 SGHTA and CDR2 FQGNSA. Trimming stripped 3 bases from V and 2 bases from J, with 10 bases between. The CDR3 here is CASSLAGPQETQYF. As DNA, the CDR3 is TGTGCCAGCAGCTTGGCGGGGCCTCAAGAGACCCAGTACTTC.

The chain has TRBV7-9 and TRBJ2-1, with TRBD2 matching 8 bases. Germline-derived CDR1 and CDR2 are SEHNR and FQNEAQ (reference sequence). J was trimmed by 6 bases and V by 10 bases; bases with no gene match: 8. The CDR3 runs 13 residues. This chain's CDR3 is CANQPGGLNEQFF. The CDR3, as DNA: TGTGCCAACCAGCCGGGAGGGCTCAATGAGCAGTTCTTC.

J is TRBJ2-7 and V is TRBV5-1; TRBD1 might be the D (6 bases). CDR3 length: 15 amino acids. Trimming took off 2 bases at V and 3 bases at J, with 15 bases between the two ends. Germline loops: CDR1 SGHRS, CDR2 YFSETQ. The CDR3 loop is CASSFNRDTYYEQYF. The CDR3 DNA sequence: TGCGCCAGCAGCTTCAACCGGGACACATACTACGAGCAGTACTTC.

This chain's CDR3 is CASSKIMDDQETQYF. CDR3 coding DNA: TGCGCCAGCAGTAAGATCATGGACGACCAAGAGACCCAGTACTTC. This chain links TRBV4-3 with TRBJ2-5, with no clear D. CDR1 is LGHNA and CDR2 is YSLEER in the germline V gene. CDR3 size: 15 residues. V lost 6 bases to trimming and J lost 0 bases, with 14 bases between them.

The CDR3 bases are TGTGCCAGCTCACCAATTGACAGGGCCTTTACCTACGAGCAGTACTTC. This translates into CASSPIDRAFTYEQYF. The chain carries TRBV18 and TRBJ2-7; TRBD1 matches 7 bases. From germline, CDR1 is KGHSH and CDR2 LQKENI. J lost 2 bases, V lost 2 bases, and 9 bases had no gene match. The CDR3 has 16 residues.

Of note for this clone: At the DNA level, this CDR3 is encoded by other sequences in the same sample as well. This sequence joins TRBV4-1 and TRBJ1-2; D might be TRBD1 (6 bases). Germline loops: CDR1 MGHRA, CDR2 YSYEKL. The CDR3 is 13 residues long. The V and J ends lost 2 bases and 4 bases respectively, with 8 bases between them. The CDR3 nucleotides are TGCGCCAGCAGCCAACAAGGGGGCTATGGCTACACCTTC. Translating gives CASSQQGGYGYTF.

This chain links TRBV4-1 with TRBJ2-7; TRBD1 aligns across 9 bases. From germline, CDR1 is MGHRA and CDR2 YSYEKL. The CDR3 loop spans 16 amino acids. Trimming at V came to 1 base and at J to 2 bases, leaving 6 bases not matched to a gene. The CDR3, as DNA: TGCGCCAGCAGCCAAGGCCCGGGACAGGGAACCTACGAGCAGTACTTC. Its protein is CASSQGPGQGTYEQYF.

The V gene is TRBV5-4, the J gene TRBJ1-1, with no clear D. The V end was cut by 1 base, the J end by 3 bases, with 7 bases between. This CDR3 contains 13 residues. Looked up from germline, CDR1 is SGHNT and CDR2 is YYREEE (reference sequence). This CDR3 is CASSLRGDTEAFF. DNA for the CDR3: TGTGCCAGCAGCTTGCGGGGAGACACTGAAGCTTTCTTT.

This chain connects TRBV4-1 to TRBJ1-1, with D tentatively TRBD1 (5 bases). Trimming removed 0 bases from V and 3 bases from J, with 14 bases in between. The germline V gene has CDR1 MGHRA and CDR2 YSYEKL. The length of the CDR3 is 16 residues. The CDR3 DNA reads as TGCGCCAGCAGCCAAGATGCGGGAGGGGCTGACACTGAAGCTTTCTTT. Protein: CASSQDAGGADTEAFF.

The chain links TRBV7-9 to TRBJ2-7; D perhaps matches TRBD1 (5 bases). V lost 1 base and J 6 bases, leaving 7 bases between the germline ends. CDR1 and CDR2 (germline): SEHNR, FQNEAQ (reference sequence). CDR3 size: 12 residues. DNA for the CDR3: TGTGCCAGCAGCTTAGGCAGGGCCGAGCAGTACTTC. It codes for CASSLGRAEQYF.

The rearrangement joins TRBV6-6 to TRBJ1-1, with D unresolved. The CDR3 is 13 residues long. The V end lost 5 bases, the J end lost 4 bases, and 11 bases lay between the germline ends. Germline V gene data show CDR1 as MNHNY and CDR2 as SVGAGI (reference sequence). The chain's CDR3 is CASSASRSTEAFF. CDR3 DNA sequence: TGTGCCAGCAGTGCCTCCCGGAGCACTGAAGCTTTCTTT.

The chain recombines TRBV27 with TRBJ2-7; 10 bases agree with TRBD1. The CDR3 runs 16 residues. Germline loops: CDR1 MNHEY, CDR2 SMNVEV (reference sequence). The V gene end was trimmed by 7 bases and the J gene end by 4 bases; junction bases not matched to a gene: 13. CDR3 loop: CASKGGVGQGLYEQYF. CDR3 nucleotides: TGTGCCAGCAAAGGAGGGGTGGGACAGGGGTTATACGAGCAGTACTTC.

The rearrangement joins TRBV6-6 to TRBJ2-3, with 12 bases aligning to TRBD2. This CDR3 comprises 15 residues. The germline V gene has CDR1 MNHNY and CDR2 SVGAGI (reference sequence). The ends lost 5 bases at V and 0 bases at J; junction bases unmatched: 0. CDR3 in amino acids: CASSGLAGSTDTQYF. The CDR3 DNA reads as TGTGCCAGCAGTGGACTAGCGGGAAGCACAGATACGCAGTATTTT.

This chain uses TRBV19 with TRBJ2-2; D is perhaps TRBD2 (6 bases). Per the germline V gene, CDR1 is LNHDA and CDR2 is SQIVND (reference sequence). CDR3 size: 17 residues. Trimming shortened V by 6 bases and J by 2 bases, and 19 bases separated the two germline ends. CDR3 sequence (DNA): TGTGCCAGTAGCATCCTAGCGCCCCGAATAAACACCGGGGAGCTGTTTTTT. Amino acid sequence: CASSILAPRINTGELFF.

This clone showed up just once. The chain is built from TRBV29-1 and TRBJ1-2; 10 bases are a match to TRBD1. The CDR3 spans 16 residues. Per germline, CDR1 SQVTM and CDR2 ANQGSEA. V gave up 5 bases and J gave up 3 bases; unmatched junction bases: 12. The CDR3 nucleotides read TGCAGCGTTCGGGGGACAGGGGACGCGGAGCACTATGGCTACACCTTC. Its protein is CSVRGTGDAEHYGYTF.

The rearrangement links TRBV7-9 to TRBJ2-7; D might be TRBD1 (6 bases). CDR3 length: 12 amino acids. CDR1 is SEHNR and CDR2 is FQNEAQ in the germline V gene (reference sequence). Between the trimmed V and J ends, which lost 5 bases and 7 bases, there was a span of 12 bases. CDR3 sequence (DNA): TGTGCCAGCAGCATTGGACAGACTGAGCAGTACTTC. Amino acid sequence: CASSIGQTEQYF. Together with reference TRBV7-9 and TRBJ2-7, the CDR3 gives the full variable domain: DTGVSQNPRHKITKRGQNVTFRCDPISEHNRLYWYRQTLGQGPEFLTYFQNEAQLEKSRLLSDRFSAERPKGSFSTLEIQRTEQGDSAMYLCASSIGQTEQYFGPGTRLTVT.

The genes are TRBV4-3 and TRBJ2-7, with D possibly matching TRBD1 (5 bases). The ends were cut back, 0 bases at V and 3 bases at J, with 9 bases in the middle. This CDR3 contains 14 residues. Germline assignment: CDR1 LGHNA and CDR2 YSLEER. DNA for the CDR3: TGCGCCAGCAGCCAAGAGGTCGACAGCTACGAGCAGTACTTC. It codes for CASSQEVDSYEQYF.

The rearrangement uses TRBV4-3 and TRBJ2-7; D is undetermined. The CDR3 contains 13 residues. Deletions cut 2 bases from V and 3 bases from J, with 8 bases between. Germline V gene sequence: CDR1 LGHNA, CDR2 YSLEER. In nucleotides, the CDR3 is TGCGCCAGCAGCCAAAACGGGTACTACGAGCAGTACTTC. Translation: CASSQNGYYEQYF.

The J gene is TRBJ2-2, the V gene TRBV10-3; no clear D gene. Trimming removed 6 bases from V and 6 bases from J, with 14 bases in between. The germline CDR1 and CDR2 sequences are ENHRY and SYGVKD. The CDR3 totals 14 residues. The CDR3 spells CAISEPSLPGELFF. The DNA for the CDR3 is TGTGCCATCAGCGAACCCTCCCTCCCCGGGGAGCTGTTTTTT.

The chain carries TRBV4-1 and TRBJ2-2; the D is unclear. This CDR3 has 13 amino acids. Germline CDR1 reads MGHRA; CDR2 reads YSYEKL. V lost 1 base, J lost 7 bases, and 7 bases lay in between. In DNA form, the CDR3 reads TGCGCCAGCAGCCAAGTCCCTGGCGGGGAGCTGTTTTTT. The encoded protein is CASSQVPGGELFF.